A single sample is the source of the 22 T cell receptor beta chains below, sequenced in a study of blood T cell repertoires in COVID-19. Libraries were prepared by immunoSEQ multiplex PCR; TCRdb keeps only in-frame clonotypes and omits some of them. The sample lists about 270,000 clones; roughly 85% were seen once. Sequencing input: PBMCs or T cells enriched from blood (not recorded which). The receptors come from a woman aged 50 to 65 with acute COVID-19.

The chain links TRBV4-3 to TRBJ1-4, with 7 bases aligning to TRBD1. The V gene end was trimmed by 2 bases and the J gene end by 8 bases; junction bases not matched to a gene: 11. The CDR3 loop spans 16 amino acids. The germline V gene has CDR1 LGHNA and CDR2 YSLEER. The DNA of the CDR3 is TGCGCCAGCAGCCAATACAAGACAGGGAGAGGAGAAAAACTGTTTTTT. Translated: CASSQYKTGRGEKLFF.

V usage is TRBV2 and J usage is TRBJ1-1, with unresolved D. The CDR3 contains 15 residues. Germline V gene data show CDR1 as SNHLY and CDR2 as FYNNEI. V was cut by 3 bases and J by 0 bases, with 11 bases left in between. As DNA, the CDR3 is TGTGCCAGCAGTGAGGCCAGGCCTATGAACACTGAAGCTTTCTTT. Encoded protein: CASSEARPMNTEAFF. Full variable domain (remainder filled in from reference TRBV2 and TRBJ1-1): EPEVTQTPSHQVTQMGQEVILRCVPISNHLYFYWYRQILGQKVEFLVSFYNNEISEKSEIFDDQFSVERPDGSNFTLKIRSTKLEDSAMYFCASSEARPMNTEAFFGQGTRLTVV.

This clone was observed a handful of times. The gene calls are TRBV7-8 and TRBJ1-1, with 8 bases matching TRBD1. There are 15 residues in the CDR3. In germline, CDR1 is SGHVS, CDR2 FQNEAQ. The V and J ends lost 4 bases and 6 bases, in that order; junction bases with no gene match: 10. In DNA form, the CDR3 reads TGTGCCAGCAGCTCTTTTACAGGGGGGGTAGCTGAAGCTTTCTTT. Its translation is CASSSFTGGVAEAFF.

This chain uses TRBV5-6 with TRBJ1-1; D remains unclear. Germline V gives CDR1 SGHDT, CDR2 YYEEEE. CDR3 length: 12 amino acids. Trimming removed 2 bases from V and 11 bases from J, with 13 bases in between. The CDR3 DNA follows: TGTGCCAGCAGCTTCGACCAAGGAGACGCTTTCTTT. It translates to CASSFDQGDAFF.

This clone was counted once. V is TRBV5-5 and J is TRBJ1-2, with 7 positions matching TRBD1. Germline CDR1 is SGHKS and CDR2 is YYEKEE (reference sequence). Trimming at V came to 5 bases and at J to 3 bases, leaving 7 bases not matched to a gene. The CDR3 totals 14 residues. The CDR3 sequence is CASSLDTGDYGYTF. The CDR3 bases are TGTGCCAGCAGTCTTGATACAGGGGACTATGGCTACACCTTC.

V is TRBV19 and J is TRBJ2-7, with 8 bases fitting TRBD1. This CDR3 is 15 amino acids long. CDR1 is LNHDA and CDR2 is SQIVND in the germline V gene (reference sequence). After removal of 10 bases from V and 6 bases from J, the junction contained 17 bases not matched to a gene. The CDR3 DNA sequence: TGTGCCACCGCGTCCGGGACAGGAAAGTTCGGCGAGCAGTACTTC. Translating gives CATASGTGKFGEQYF.

The rearrangement uses TRBV12-5 and TRBJ2-5; 8 positions match TRBD1. CDR1 LGHNT and CDR2 FRNRAP come from the germline V gene. This CDR3 contains 13 residues. V lost 3 bases and J lost 4; bases outside the gene matches: 1. The DNA for the CDR3 is TGTGCTAGTGGTTTACAGGGGGGAGAGACCCAGTACTTC. Protein product: CASGLQGGETQYF.

V gene TRBV7-2 combines with J gene TRBJ1-3; D possibly corresponds to TRBD1 (6 bases). The CDR3 runs 16 residues. The V end lost 2 bases, the J end lost 0 bases, and 11 bases lay between the germline ends. CDR1 and CDR2 (germline): SGHTA, FQGNSA. CDR3: CASSLRGGDSGNTIYF. DNA for the CDR3: TGTGCCAGCAGCTTAAGGGGGGGTGACTCTGGAAACACCATATATTTT.

In this sample, this clone turned up a few times. This CDR3 is CASSLAGASYNEQFF. CDR3 sequence (DNA): TGTGCCAGCAGCTTAGCGGGGGCCTCCTACAATGAGCAGTTCTTC. V usage is TRBV5-5 and J usage is TRBJ2-1, with TRBD2 matching over 8 bases. The germline V gene encodes CDR1 SGHKS and CDR2 YYEKEE (reference sequence). The V and J ends lost 2 bases and 0 bases, in that order; junction bases with no gene match: 1. The CDR3 loop spans 15 amino acids. The full variable domain, completed using reference TRBV5-5 and TRBJ2-1, is DAGVTQSPTHLIKTRGQQVTLRCSPISGHKSVSWYQQVLGQGPQFIFQYYEKEERGRGNFPDRFSARQFPNYSSELNVNALLLGDSALYLCASSLAGASYNEQFFGPGTRLTVL.

The J gene is TRBJ1-4, the V gene TRBV6-5, with 8 bases lining up with TRBD1. The germline CDR1 and CDR2 sequences are MNHEY and SVGAGI. This CDR3 is 13 amino acids long. Trimming cost V 8 bases and J 8 bases; bases outside gene matches: 7. The CDR3 DNA reads as TGTGCCAGCGGCCGGGGACAGGCGGAAAAACTGTTTTTT. Its protein is CASGRGQAEKLFF.

In DNA, the CDR3 is TGCGCCAGCAGCCAAGATCAGAACCGAGGACTAAGCTCCTACGAGCAGTACTTC. This translates into CASSQDQNRGLSSYEQYF. The V call is TRBV4-3, the J call TRBJ2-7; tentatively, D is TRBD2 (6 bases). Germline CDR1 and CDR2: LGHNA and YSLEER. Trimming cost V 0 bases and J 0 bases, with 18 bases left between them. This CDR3 is built from 18 residues.

The rearrangement joins TRBV4-3 to TRBJ2-1, with a weak D call TRBD1 (6 bases). The germline CDR1 and CDR2 sequences are LGHNA and YSLEER. The CDR3 runs 15 residues. V was cut by 0 bases and J by 7 bases, with 13 bases left in between. Here the CDR3 DNA reads TGCGCCAGCAGCCAAGATTCTAACAGGGAGAATGAGCAGTTCTTC. Its translation is CASSQDSNRENEQFF.

This clone has only one observation. The chain carries TRBV6-5 and TRBJ1-5, with a possible D match to TRBD1 (6 bases). Germline V gene lookup returns CDR1 MNHEY and CDR2 SVGAGI. V gave up 2 bases and J gave up 1 base, with 9 bases separating them. The CDR3 covers 15 residues. The CDR3 nucleotides read TGTGCCAGCAGTTACGGGGGGGGCAGCAATCAGCCCCAGCATTTT. It specifies CASSYGGGSNQPQHF.

V is TRBV5-4 and J is TRBJ1-1; 9 bases agree with TRBD1. Trimming cost V 1 base and J 11 bases; bases outside gene matches: 3. This CDR3 has 12 residues. The V gene's germline CDR1 is SGHNT and CDR2 YYREEE (reference sequence). The CDR3 DNA is TGTGCCAGCAGCTTGACACAGGGGGCGGCTTTCTTT. It translates to CASSLTQGAAFF.

On this clone: Different DNA sequences within this sample yield the same CDR3. The chain carries TRBV27 and TRBJ2-1; D may be TRBD1 (6 bases). Deletions cut 5 bases from V and 4 bases from J, with 9 bases between. The CDR3 runs to 13 residues. CDR1 is MNHEY, CDR2 SMNVEV, per germline (reference sequence). CDR3 bases: TGTGCCAGCAGTCTGGACAGATACAATGAGCAGTTCTTC. Protein product: CASSLDRYNEQFF.

A note on this clone: The junction does not match germline at one end; this may be a read error. The chain couples TRBV5-1 to TRBJ1-1; D unresolved. CDR1 SGHRS and CDR2 YFSETQ come from the germline V gene. The CDR3 is 13 residues long. DNA of the CDR3: TGCGCCAGCAGCTTGGCCGCGGGCCCTGAGGCTTTCTTT. It is translated as CASSLAAGPEAFF. The full variable domain, with the rest looked up from reference TRBV5-1 and TRBJ1-1, is KAGVTQTPRYLIKTRGQQVTLSCSPISGHRSVSWYQQTPGQGLQFLFEYFSETQRNKGNFPGRFSGRQFSNSRSEMNVSTLELGDSALYLCASSLAAGPEAFFGQGTRLTVV.

The chain has TRBV7-2 and TRBJ2-6; 11 nucleotides line up with TRBD1. The germline V gene encodes CDR1 SGHTA and CDR2 FQGNSA. Losses at the gene ends were 7 bases for V and 2 bases for J; bases not matched to a gene: 7. The CDR3 is 17 residues long. In nucleotides, the CDR3 is TGTGCCAGCATCCCCGGACAGGGGGCAACTGGGGCCAACGTCCTGACTTTC. Its translation: CASIPGQGATGANVLTF.

This clone was detected once. This chain connects TRBV5-1 to TRBJ2-5, with TRBD2 matching over 14 bases. The V and J ends lost 4 bases and 3 bases, in that order; junction bases with no gene match: 2. CDR1 SGHRS and CDR2 YFSETQ come from the germline V gene. This CDR3 region has 15 residues. CDR3 bases: TGCGCCAGCAGCCCGGGACTAGCGGGGGAAGAGACCCAGTACTTC. Encoded protein: CASSPGLAGEETQYF.

The CDR3 spells CASSLVEGGVAQHF. In DNA form, the CDR3 reads TGTGCCAGCAGCTTAGTTGAAGGGGGAGTAGCCCAGCATTTT. This chain links TRBV7-2 with TRBJ1-5; tentative D call: TRBD1 (6 bases). The CDR3 is made up of 14 amino acids. V was pared by 1 base and J by 11 bases, with 15 bases between. Germline-derived CDR1 and CDR2 are SGHTA and FQGNSA.

V is TRBV5-1 and J is TRBJ2-3, with 14 bases identical to TRBD2. The CDR3 spans 16 residues. CDR1 and CDR2 from the germline V gene are SGHRS and YFSETQ. V gave up 4 bases and J gave up 5 bases; unmatched junction bases: 6. CDR3 nucleotide sequence: TGCGCCAGCAGCGGAGGACTAGCGGGGGGAGGAGATACGCAGTATTTT. Translation: CASSGGLAGGGDTQYF.

The chain joins TRBV7-6 to TRBJ1-2; D is possibly TRBD1 (5 bases). Germline V lookup: CDR1 SGHVS, CDR2 FNYEAQ. This CDR3 is 15 amino acids long. Trimming pared 5 bases from V and 8 bases from J, leaving 21 bases between. In DNA form, the CDR3 reads TGTGCCAGCAGCCCGTGGACGGGGGATTTTAGGGGCTACACCTTC. As protein: CASSPWTGDFRGYTF.

The rearrangement joins TRBV30 to TRBJ2-1, with D possibly TRBD2 on 6 matching bases. CDR1 is GTSNPN, CDR2 SVGIG, per germline (reference sequence). This CDR3 comprises 13 residues. The V end was cut by 8 bases, the J end by 6 bases, with 17 bases between. The CDR3 loop reads CASAGTAINEQFF. Here the CDR3 DNA reads TGTGCCAGCGCCGGGACTGCAATCAATGAGCAGTTCTTC.